The sequence of this T cell receptor (beta chain) was determined in a study of blood T cell repertoires in COVID-19. Whole-study context: T cells, B-cell-depleted T cells, or PBMCs supplied cDNA or gDNA.

How the authors handled the data: Researchers report that nucleated cell counts were estimated from reference gene primer amplification. Method: immunoSEQ multiplex PCR; TCRdb's copy keeps in-frame clones and lacks some. D and trimming were read from the DNA, whereas the V and J calls and clone size are those reported in that table. The table has around 330,000 clones, over 75% seen once; the top ten hold roughly 4.1%. The TCR sequence derives from a woman between 45 and 60 years old with active or convalescent COVID-19. Sequences were obtained from peripheral blood.

The CDR3 here is CASSGGRAGYEQYF. In nucleotides, the CDR3 is TGTGCCAGCAGTGGCGGGAGGGCTGGCTACGAGCAGTACTTC. The V and J genes are TRBV9 and TRBJ2-7, with 9 bases lining up with TRBD2. Trimming cost V 5 bases and J 3 bases; bases outside gene matches: 6. CDR3 length equals 14 residues. Germline V gives CDR1 SGDLS, CDR2 YYNGEE. The variable domain in full, completed from reference TRBV9 and TRBJ2-7, reads DSGVTQTPKHLITATGQRVTLRCSPRSGDLSVYWYQQSLDQGLQFLIQYYNGEERAKGNILERFSAQQFPDLHSELNLSSLELGDSALYFCASSGGRAGYEQYFGPGTRLTVT.